This T cell receptor (beta chain) was sequenced in a study of shared clonotypes between healthy human individuals. As for the study in general: CD8 memory received one plate per donor, CD8 naive two, CD4 memory three and CD4 naive three.

As to this clone: Its matching antigen is unknown.

Study results and caveats: Non-shared clonotypes displayed generation probabilities falling below those of clonotypes present in all four donors. Large depth notwithstanding, sorted-subset sequencing proved incomplete by rarefaction.

V was pared by 3 bases and J by 9 bases, with 12 bases between. The CDR3 is made up of 13 amino acids. Germline V gene lookup returns CDR1 MNHEY and CDR2 SMNVEV (reference sequence). Assay: immunoSEQ multiplex PCR; the TCRdb copy retains only in-frame clones and omits some. The top ten hold less than 40% of the sample, which has roughly 700,000 clones, roughly 87% seen once. Sample: memory CD8+ T cells from PBMCs. Stated subset: CD45RO+ cells pooled with CCR7-negative TemRA cells. The genes are TRBV27 and TRBJ2-1, with a possible D match to TRBD2 (6 bases). The receptor comes from a man aged 18 to 29 in good health. Some clones in this sample may be carry-over from other donors' samples. In DNA form, the CDR3 reads TGTGCCAGCAGTTTCCTCCAGGGAGGTGAGCAGTTCTTC. Protein sequence: CASSFLQGGEQFF.